This passage covers 12 T cell receptor beta chains from one sample sequenced in a study of sequential checkpoint blockade in melanoma. Treatment specified: randomized to nivolumab then ipilimumab (arm A) or the reverse (arm B). Profiling relied on immunoSEQ multiplex PCR, and the TCRdb table lists in-frame clones only, not all of them. The table includes fewer than 2,000 clones, 15% to 20% detected once. The sample in question was tumor tissue (inferred from file names), obtained from a patient given nivolumab and ipilimumab in sequence. The source is a human donor with melanoma.

Relative to its sample, this clone is medium-sized. The rearrangement links TRBV9 to TRBJ2-6, with no clear D. The CDR3 has 14 amino acids. Germline V CDR1 and CDR2: SGDLS, YYNGEE. The V and J ends lost 7 bases and 4 bases respectively, with 12 bases between them. The CDR3 coding sequence is TGTGCCAGCTCCTTATATGAGGGGGCCAACGTCCTGACTTTC. Its protein product is CASSLYEGANVLTF.

This chain links TRBV5-1 with TRBJ2-1, with 11 bases that match TRBD2. V shed 4 bases and J 1 base; nucleotides not matched to a gene: 7. Germline lookup yields CDR1 SGHRS and CDR2 YFSETQ. The CDR3 has 17 amino acids. The CDR3 region is CASSVRTSGFSYNEQFF. The CDR3, as DNA: TGCGCCAGCAGCGTCAGGACTAGCGGGTTTTCCTACAATGAGCAGTTCTTC.

This clone was seen only a few times. V usage is TRBV6-8 and J usage is TRBJ2-7; D might be TRBD2 (6 bases). Trimming removed 10 bases at V and 2 bases at J, with 15 bases between. Germline CDR1 reads MNHGY; CDR2 reads SAAAGT. The CDR3 length is 13 residues. The CDR3 nucleotides read TGTGCCATTGGGGGGACCACTACCTACGAGCAGTACTTC. This encodes CAIGGTTTYEQYF.

Judged by abundance, this clone is medium-sized. The DNA for the CDR3 is TGTGCCAGCAGCTTACTAGGTCAGGGGTCGGGTGAGCAGTTCTTC. Translation: CASSLLGQGSGEQFF. This sequence joins TRBV11-3 and TRBJ2-1, with a tentative D call TRBD1 (6 bases). Trimming left V 2 bases short and J 9 bases short, with 17 bases between. The CDR3 totals 15 residues. The V gene's germline CDR1 is SGHNT and CDR2 YENEEA.

This clone was picked up many times. The V call is TRBV11-3, the J call TRBJ2-3; the D is unclear. Germline values: CDR1 SGHNT, CDR2 YENEEA. Trimming removed 2 bases at V and 2 bases at J, with 11 bases between. This CDR3 spans 15 amino acids. The CDR3 DNA sequence: TGTGCCAGCAGCTTATTGAACACCGTCACAGATACGCAGTATTTT. It specifies CASSLLNTVTDTQYF.

This clone has more than one count but fewer than ten. V and J are TRBV11-3 and TRBJ2-6; tentatively, D is TRBD1 (6 bases). This CDR3 contains 15 residues. V dropped 5 bases and J dropped 2 bases, with 10 bases sitting between them. Looked up from germline, CDR1 is SGHNT and CDR2 is YENEEA. As DNA, the CDR3 is TGTGCCAGCAGCGAACACAGGGCTGGGGCCAACGTCCTGACTTTC. Translation: CASSEHRAGANVLTF.

The table lists this clone with a few counts. The chain uses TRBV6-8 and TRBJ2-5; TRBD1 matches at 9 bases. This CDR3 is built from 14 residues. The trim removed 6 bases at V and 5 bases at J, leaving 7 bases unmatched. From germline, CDR1 is MNHGY and CDR2 SAAAGT. The CDR3 loop reads CASRVQGARETQYF. CDR3 nucleotides: TGTGCCAGCAGAGTACAGGGGGCGCGCGAGACCCAGTACTTC.

This clone is termed medium-sized. V gene TRBV11-3 combines with J gene TRBJ2-6; the D is unclear. This CDR3 comprises 15 residues. The germline V gene has CDR1 SGHNT and CDR2 YENEEA. Trimming left V 1 base short and J 2 bases short, with 6 bases between. CDR3 residues: CASSLGRPGANVLTF. In DNA, the CDR3 is TGTGCCAGCAGCTTAGGCAGGCCTGGGGCCAACGTCCTGACTTTC.

This clone turned up a few times. The V gene is TRBV28, the J gene TRBJ2-5; no definite D call. CDR3 length equals 17 residues. CDR1 MDHEN and CDR2 SYDVKM come from the germline V gene. Trimming removed 5 bases from V and 3 bases from J, with 22 bases in between. CDR3 region: CASSTSRRTKTEETQYF. CDR3 nucleotide sequence: TGTGCCAGCAGTACTTCCCGGCGAACAAAAACTGAAGAGACCCAGTACTTC.

The CDR3 nucleotides are TGTGCCAGTAGTAGTTGGGACAGCCCCTACGAGCAGTACTTC. This encodes CASSSWDSPYEQYF. The chain employs TRBV19 and TRBJ2-7, with TRBD1 identical over 7 bases. Germline loops: CDR1 LNHDA, CDR2 SQIVND (reference sequence). This CDR3 contains 14 residues. J lost 2 bases, V lost 4 bases, and 5 bases had no gene match.

This clone showed up just a few times. V and J are TRBV12-2 and TRBJ2-1; the table's D call, TRBD2, was not checked against the DNA. TRBV12-2 is a pseudogene. There are 16 residues in the CDR3. CDR3 in amino acids: CASRLAEGEAYNEQFF. CDR3 sequence (DNA): TGTGCAAGTCGCTTAGCGGAAGGGGAGGCCTACAATGAGCAGTTCTTC.

The chain joins TRBV19 to TRBJ2-3; maybe TRBD2 (5 bases). The CDR3 is 15 amino acids. Germline V gene data show CDR1 as LNHDA and CDR2 as SQIVND (reference sequence). V was shortened by 3 bases and J by 0 bases, with 10 bases between the two germline ends. CDR3: CASSIRGGSTDTQYF. The CDR3 nucleotides read TGTGCCAGTAGTATTAGAGGCGGGAGCACAGATACGCAGTATTTT.